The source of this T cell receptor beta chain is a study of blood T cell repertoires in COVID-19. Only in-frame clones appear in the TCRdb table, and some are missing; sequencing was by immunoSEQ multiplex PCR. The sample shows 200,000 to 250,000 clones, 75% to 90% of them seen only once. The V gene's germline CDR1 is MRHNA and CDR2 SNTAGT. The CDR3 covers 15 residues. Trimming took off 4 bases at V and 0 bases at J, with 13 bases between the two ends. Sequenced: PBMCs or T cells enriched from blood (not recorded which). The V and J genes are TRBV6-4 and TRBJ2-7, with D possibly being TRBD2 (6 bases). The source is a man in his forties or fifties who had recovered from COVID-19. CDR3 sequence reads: CASSGLAATSYEQYF. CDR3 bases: TGTGCCAGCAGTGGATTAGCGGCAACCTCCTACGAGCAGTACTTC.